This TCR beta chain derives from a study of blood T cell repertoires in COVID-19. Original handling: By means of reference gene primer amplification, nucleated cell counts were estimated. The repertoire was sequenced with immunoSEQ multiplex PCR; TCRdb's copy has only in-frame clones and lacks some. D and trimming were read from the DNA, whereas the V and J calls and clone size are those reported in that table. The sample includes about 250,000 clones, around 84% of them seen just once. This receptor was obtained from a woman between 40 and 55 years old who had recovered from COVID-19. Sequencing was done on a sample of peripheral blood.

Here the CDR3 DNA reads TGTGCCAGCACTTTCGGGGGGACAGATACGCAGTATTTT. Translating it yields CASTFGGTDTQYF. This chain links TRBV12-3 or TRBV12-4 with TRBJ2-3; the match to TRBD2 covers 7 bases. This CDR3 comprises 13 residues. Losses at the gene ends were 7 bases for V and 3 bases for J; bases not matched to a gene: 4.